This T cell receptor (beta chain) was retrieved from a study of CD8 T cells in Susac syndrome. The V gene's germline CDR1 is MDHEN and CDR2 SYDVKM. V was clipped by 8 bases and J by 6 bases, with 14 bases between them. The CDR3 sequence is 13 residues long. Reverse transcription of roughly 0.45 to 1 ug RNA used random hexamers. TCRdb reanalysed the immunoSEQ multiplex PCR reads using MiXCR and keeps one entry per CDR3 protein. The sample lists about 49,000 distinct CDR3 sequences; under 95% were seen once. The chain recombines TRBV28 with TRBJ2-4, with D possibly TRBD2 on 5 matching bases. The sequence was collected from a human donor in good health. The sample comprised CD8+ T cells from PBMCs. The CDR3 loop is CASRRPTSNIQYF. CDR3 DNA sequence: TGTGCCAGCCGGAGGCCCACCTCAAACATTCAGTACTTC. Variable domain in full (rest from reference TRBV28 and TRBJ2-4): DVKVTQSSRYLVKRTGEKVFLECVQDMDHENMFWYRQDPGLGLRLIYFSYDVKMKEKGDIPEGYSVSREKKERFSLILESASTNQTSMYLCASRRPTSNIQYFGAGTRLSVL.